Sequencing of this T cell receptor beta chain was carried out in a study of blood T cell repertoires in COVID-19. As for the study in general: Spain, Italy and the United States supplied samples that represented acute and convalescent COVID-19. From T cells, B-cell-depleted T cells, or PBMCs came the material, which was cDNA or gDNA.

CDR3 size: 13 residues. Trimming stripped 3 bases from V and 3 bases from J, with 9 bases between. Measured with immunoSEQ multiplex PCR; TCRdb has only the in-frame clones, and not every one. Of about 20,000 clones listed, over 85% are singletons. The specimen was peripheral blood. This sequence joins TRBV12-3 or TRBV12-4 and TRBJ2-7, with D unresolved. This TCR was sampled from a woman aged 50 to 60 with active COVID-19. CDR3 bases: TGTGCCAGCAGTTTCTATTTCGGCTACGAGCAGTACTTC. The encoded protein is CASSFYFGYEQYF.